This TCR beta chain stems from a study of cytomegalovirus exposure and HLA in healthy donors. The study's findings and limits: Sequencing artifact likely explains a cluster of highly shared sequence variants. Within an earlier analysis, most TCR beta V segments proved productive either about 90% or about 30% of the time.

PCR amplification relied on 60 Vbeta primers (plus 13 Jbeta primers). Here immunoSEQ multiplex PCR was the method, and the copy in TCRdb shows in-frame clones only, minus some. The data show hundreds of thousands of clones, with roughly 80% seen just once and about 6.1% held by the top ten. Among the donors, all were healthy bone marrow donors. To note about this clone: The antigen is unknown.

This clonotype was sampled from a man in his forties in good health and CMV-seropositive. Sequenced: PBMCs.

In nucleotides, the CDR3 is TGTGCCAGCAGCCTTGGGACTGCTAGCACAGATACGCAGTATTTT. It encodes CASSLGTASTDTQYF. V and J are TRBV7-9 and TRBJ2-3, with a weak D call TRBD2 (6 bases). Germline loops: CDR1 SEHNR, CDR2 FQNEAQ (reference sequence). The ends were cut back, 5 bases at V and 0 bases at J, with 12 bases in the middle. The CDR3 is 15 amino acids.